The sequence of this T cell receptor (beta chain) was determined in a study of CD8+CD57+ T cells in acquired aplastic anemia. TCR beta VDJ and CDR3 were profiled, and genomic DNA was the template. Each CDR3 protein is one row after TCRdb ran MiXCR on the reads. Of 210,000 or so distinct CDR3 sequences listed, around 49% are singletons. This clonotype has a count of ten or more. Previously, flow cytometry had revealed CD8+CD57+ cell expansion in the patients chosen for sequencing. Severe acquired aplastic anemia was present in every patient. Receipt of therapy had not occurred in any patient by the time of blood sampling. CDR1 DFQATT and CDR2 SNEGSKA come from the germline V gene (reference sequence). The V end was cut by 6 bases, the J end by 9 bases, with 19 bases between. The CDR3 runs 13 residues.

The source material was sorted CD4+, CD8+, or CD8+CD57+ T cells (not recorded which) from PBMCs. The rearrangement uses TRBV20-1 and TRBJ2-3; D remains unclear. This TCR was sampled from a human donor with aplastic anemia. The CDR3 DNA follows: TGCAGTGCGGGAATAAGCGCTCAGGACACGCAGTATTTT. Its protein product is CSAGISAQDTQYF.